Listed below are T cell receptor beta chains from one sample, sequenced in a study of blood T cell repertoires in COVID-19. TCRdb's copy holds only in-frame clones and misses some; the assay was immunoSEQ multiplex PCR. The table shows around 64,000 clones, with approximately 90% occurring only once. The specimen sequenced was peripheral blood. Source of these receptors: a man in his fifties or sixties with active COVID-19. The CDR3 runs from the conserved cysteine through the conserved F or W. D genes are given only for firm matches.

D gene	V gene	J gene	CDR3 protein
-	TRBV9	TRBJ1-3	CASSVDPRGGSGNTIYF
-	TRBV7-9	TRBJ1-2	CASSQTASYGYTF
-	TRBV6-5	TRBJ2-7	CASTTSSYEQYF
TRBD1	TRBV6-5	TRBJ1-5	CASRDRGISNQPQHF
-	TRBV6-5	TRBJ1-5	CASSSTTGIGPQHF
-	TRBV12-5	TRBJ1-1	CASGLNTRNTEAFF
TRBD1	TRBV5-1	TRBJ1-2	CASSEGQGTLYGYTF
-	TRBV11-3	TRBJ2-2	CASSFKASRELFF
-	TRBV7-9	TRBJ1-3	CASSLRDFLSGNTIYF
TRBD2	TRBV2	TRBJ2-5	CASRATSGGSKTQYF
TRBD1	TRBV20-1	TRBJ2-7	CSVQGAHEQYF
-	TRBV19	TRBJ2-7	CASSSRGTDEQYF
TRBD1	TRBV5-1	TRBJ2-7	CASSSWTGTGGLEQYF
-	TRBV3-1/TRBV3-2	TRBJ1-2	CASSRGQSYGYTF
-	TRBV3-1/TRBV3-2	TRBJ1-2	CASSQDAGNYGYTF
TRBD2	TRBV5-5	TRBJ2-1	CASQPVRLAGYNEQFF
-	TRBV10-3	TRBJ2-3	CAISDYRSTDTQYF
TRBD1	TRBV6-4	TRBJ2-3	CASSDRTGTAQYF
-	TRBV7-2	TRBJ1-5	CASSLASSNQPQHF
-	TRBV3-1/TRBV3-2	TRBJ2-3	CASSPGPGPTDTQYF
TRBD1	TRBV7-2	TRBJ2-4	CASSLEGTGKNIQYF
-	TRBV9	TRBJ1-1	CASSRGQRESEAFF
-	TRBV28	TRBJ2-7	CASRPSTGPWYEQYF
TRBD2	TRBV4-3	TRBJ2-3	CASSQDATSGGADTQYF
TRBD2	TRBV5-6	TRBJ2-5	CASSRTSGFQETQYF
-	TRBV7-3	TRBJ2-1	CASSPSVGEQFF
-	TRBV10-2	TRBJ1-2	CASSESGSYYGYTF
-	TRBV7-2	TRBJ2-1	CASSSSGERGEQFF
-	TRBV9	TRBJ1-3	CASSVAGAGNTIYF
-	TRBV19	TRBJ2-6	CASSIIRSSGANVLTF
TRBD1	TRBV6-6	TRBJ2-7	CASSSPDRAEDEQYF
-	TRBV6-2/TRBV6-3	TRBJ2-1	CASSITGISYNEQFF
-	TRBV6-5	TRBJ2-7	CASSQTGYEQYF
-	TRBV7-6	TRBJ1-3	CASSLAPGEGGTIYF
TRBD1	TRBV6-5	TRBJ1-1	CASSFSGQHTEAFF
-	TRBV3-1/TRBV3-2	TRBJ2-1	CASSQGGVVIRNNEQFF